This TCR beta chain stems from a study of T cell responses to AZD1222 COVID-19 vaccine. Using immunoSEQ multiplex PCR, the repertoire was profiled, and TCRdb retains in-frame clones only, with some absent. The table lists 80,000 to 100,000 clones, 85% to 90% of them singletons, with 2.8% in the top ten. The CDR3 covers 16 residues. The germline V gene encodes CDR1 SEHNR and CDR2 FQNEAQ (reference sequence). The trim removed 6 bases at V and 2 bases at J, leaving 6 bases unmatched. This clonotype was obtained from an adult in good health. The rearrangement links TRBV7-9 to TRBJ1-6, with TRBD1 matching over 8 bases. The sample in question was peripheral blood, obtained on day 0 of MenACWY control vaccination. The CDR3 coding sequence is TGTGCCAGCAGTAACGACAGGGGCACCTATAATTCACCCCTCCACTTT. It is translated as CASSNDRGTYNSPLHF.